The rows below give T cell receptor beta chains drawn from one sample of a study of patients and donors after allogeneic stem cell transplantation. TCRdb ran MiXCR on the RT-PCR reads and lists one entry per CDR3 protein. Of about 960,000 distinct CDR3 sequences in the sample, roughly 18% were seen once. Sequenced sample: blood, either unsorted or a sorted T cell fraction (not recorded which). These receptors came from a human donor who was either an allogeneic HSCT recipient or a stem cell or donor lymphocyte infusion donor (not recorded which). It is not recorded whose cells these are; they may come from a transplant donor. The CDR3 runs from the conserved cysteine through the conserved F or W. Each record gives: D gene, clone size, V gene, J gene, CDR3 protein, CDR3 DNA. The D gene is left open where the match is weak. Where a row states a size, it is once, few, many or the class of an expanded clone; other rows omit it.

>.|few|TRBV4-2|TRBJ1-1
CASSQDPAGEEEAFF
TGTGCCAGCAGCCAAGATCCGGCGGGGGAAGAGGAAGCTTTCTTT
>TRBD2|.|TRBV12-3/TRBV12-4|TRBJ2-4
CASSHGLAGVSAKNIQYF
TGTGCCAGCAGTCATGGACTAGCGGGAGTTTCCGCCAAAAACATTCAGTACTTC
>.|.|TRBV5-1|TRBJ2-3
CASSRSRDTQYF
TGCGCCAGCAGTCGGAGCAGAGATACGCAGTATTTT
>.|few|TRBV7-3|TRBJ2-6
CASSPRGRGRPSGANVLTF
TGTGCCAGCAGCCCTCGAGGAAGGGGACGTCCTTCTGGGGCCAACGTCCTGACTTTC
>.|few|TRBV7-2|TRBJ2-3
CASSFSGDTDTQYF
TGTGCCAGCAGTTTTTCCGGGGACACAGATACGCAGTATTTT
>TRBD1|.|TRBV7-9|TRBJ1-2
CASKGQGLNYGYTF
TGTGCCAGCAAGGGACAGGGCCTTAACTATGGCTACACCTTC
>.|few|TRBV24-1|TRBJ1-1
CAARTGNTEAFF
TGTGCCGCCCGAACAGGGAACACTGAAGCTTTCTTT
>TRBD1|.|TRBV20-1|TRBJ2-7
CSASQGVQAYEQYF
TGCAGTGCTAGCCAGGGGGTCCAAGCCTACGAGCAGTACTTC
>TRBD2|.|TRBV9|TRBJ2-3
CASSVAGFGGGGLDTQYF
TGTGCCAGCAGCGTAGCTGGTTTCGGCGGGGGAGGGCTTGATACGCAGTATTTT
>TRBD2|few|TRBV6-5|TRBJ2-2
CASSYGAGGPAGELFF
TGTGCCAGCAGTTACGGGGCGGGAGGGCCTGCCGGGGAGCTGTTTTTT
>.|.|TRBV12-3/TRBV12-4|TRBJ2-5
CASSSTDSQETQYF
TGTGCCAGCAGTTCCACGGACAGCCAAGAGACCCAGTACTTC
>TRBD1|.|TRBV14|TRBJ2-3
CASSQDRQGLFTDTQYF
TGTGCCAGCAGCCAAGACCGACAGGGGCTGTTCACAGATACGCAGTATTTT
>.|few|TRBV4-1|TRBJ1-4
CASSHPSLTSPNEKLFF
TGCGCCAGCAGCCACCCCTCCCTTACCAGTCCCAATGAAAAACTGTTTTTT
>TRBD2|many|TRBV12-3/TRBV12-4|TRBJ2-1
CASSVKRETPFF
TGTGCCAGCAGCGTAAAGCGGGAGACCCCGTTCTTC
>.|few|TRBV30|TRBJ1-1
CAWSAQQGNTEAFF
TGTGCCTGGAGTGCCCAACAGGGGAACACTGAAGCTTTCTTT
>.|.|TRBV27|TRBJ1-1
CASSFRQWNTEAFF
TGTGCCAGCAGTTTCAGACAGTGGAACACTGAAGCTTTCTTT
>TRBD2|.|TRBV9|TRBJ2-2
CASSVGGSPSGELFF
TGTGCCAGCAGCGTGGGAGGGAGTCCCTCCGGGGAGCTGTTTTTT
>.|many|TRBV20-1|TRBJ2-2
CSATGATRGANRELFF
TGCAGTGCTACCGGGGCGACGAGAGGGGCTAACCGGGAGCTGTTTTTT
>TRBD1|.|TRBV20-1|TRBJ1-2
CSASRRGDGYTF
TGCAGTGCTTCCCGCAGGGGGGATGGCTACACCTTC
>TRBD2|few|TRBV11-2|TRBJ2-1
CASSLYGLAGLSSYNEQFF
TGTGCCAGCAGCTTATACGGACTAGCGGGGTTGAGCTCCTACAATGAGCAGTTCTTC
>.|.|TRBV3-1|TRBJ2-1
CASSQARAYNEQFF
TGTGCCAGCAGCCAAGCAAGGGCGTACAATGAGCAGTTCTTC
>TRBD1|.|TRBV9|TRBJ2-4
CASSHRPGQGNIQYF
TGTGCCAGCAGTCACCGACCGGGACAGGGAAACATTCAGTACTTC
>.|.|TRBV20-1|TRBJ2-7
CSARDPESQYF
TGCAGTGCTAGGGATCCGGAATCACAGTACTTC
>TRBD1|few|TRBV9|TRBJ1-1
CASSEWDSTRAFF
TGTGCCAGCAGCGAATGGGACAGTACTCGAGCTTTCTTT
>.|few|TRBV12-3/TRBV12-4|TRBJ2-6
CASSFSVGGANVLTF
TGTGCCAGCAGTTTCTCGGTCGGTGGGGCCAACGTCCTGACTTTC
>.|few|TRBV5-6|TRBJ2-7
CASRGTHYEQYF
TGTGCCAGCAGAGGGACTCACTACGAGCAGTACTTC
>.|.|TRBV24-1|TRBJ2-1
CATSDLGVLGRNEQFF
TGTGCCACCAGTGATTTGGGGGTTCTCGGAAGGAATGAGCAGTTCTTC
>.|.|TRBV7-2|TRBJ2-7
CASTRIPYEQYF
TGTGCCAGCACCCGTATCCCCTACGAGCAGTACTTC
>TRBD1|many|TRBV4-2|TRBJ1-5
CASSQMDREGQPQHF
TGTGCCAGCAGCCAGATGGACAGGGAAGGTCAGCCCCAGCATTTT
>.|few|TRBV4-2|TRBJ2-5
CASSQYQGGQETQYF
TGTGCCAGCAGCCAATACCAGGGGGGTCAAGAGACCCAGTACTTC
>.|many|TRBV5-1|TRBJ1-4
CASSLWAGRGEKLFF
TGCGCCAGCAGCTTGTGGGCAGGGCGAGGAGAAAAACTGTTTTTT
>TRBD1|few|TRBV7-9|TRBJ1-4
CASSHPGQDYEKLFF
TGTGCCAGCAGCCATCCGGGACAGGACTATGAAAAACTGTTTTTT
>.|.|TRBV7-2|TRBJ1-4
CASSARRSALTNEKLFF
TGTGCCAGCAGCGCACGACGGTCCGCCTTAACTAATGAAAAACTGTTTTTT
>TRBD1|few|TRBV25-1|TRBJ1-4
CASSDRGREKLFF
TGTGCCAGCAGTGACAGGGGGCGCGAAAAACTGTTTTTT
>.|.|TRBV27|TRBJ2-7
CASSFGAGASYEQYF
TGTGCCAGCAGTTTTGGCGCGGGGGCCTCCTACGAGCAGTACTTC
>.|.|TRBV12-3/TRBV12-4|TRBJ1-2
CASNPPPRGPETINYGYTF
TGTGCCAGCAATCCTCCCCCGCGGGGACCTGAAACTATTAACTATGGCTACACCTTC
>.|many|TRBV7-9|TRBJ1-2
CASSLGGNYGYTF
TGTGCCAGCAGCTTAGGAGGGAACTATGGCTACACCTTC
>TRBD2|.|TRBV20-1|TRBJ2-7
CSAGLAGGPSEQYF
TGCAGTGCTGGCTTAGCGGGAGGGCCTTCCGAGCAGTACTTC
>TRBD2|.|TRBV9|TRBJ2-1
CASSVEASGRGGEQFF
TGTGCCAGCAGCGTAGAAGCTAGCGGGAGGGGCGGTGAGCAGTTCTTC
>.|few|TRBV25-1|TRBJ1-6
CASSEYNSVLGAFISPLHF
TGTGCCAGCAGTGAATATAATTCGGTTTTGGGGGCTTTTATTTCACCCCTCCACTTT
>.|.|TRBV15|TRBJ1-2
CATSRDWAGMSYTF
TGTGCCACCAGCAGAGATTGGGCAGGGATGAGCTACACCTTC
>.|.|TRBV12-3/TRBV12-4|TRBJ1-1
CASSGGLHGGMNTEAFF
TGTGCCAGCAGTGGGGGACTCCACGGTGGTATGAACACTGAAGCTTTCTTT
>TRBD2|.|TRBV2|TRBJ2-2
CASRGLAGLAGELFF
TGTGCCAGCAGGGGACTAGCGGGGTTGGCCGGGGAGCTGTTTTTT
>TRBD1|.|TRBV30|TRBJ2-7
CACRTGTEQYF
TGTGCCTGTAGGACAGGGACCGAGCAGTACTTC
>.|few|TRBV5-1|TRBJ1-3
CASSAEGAKGNTIYF
TGCGCCAGCAGCGCGGAGGGCGCGAAAGGAAACACCATATATTTT